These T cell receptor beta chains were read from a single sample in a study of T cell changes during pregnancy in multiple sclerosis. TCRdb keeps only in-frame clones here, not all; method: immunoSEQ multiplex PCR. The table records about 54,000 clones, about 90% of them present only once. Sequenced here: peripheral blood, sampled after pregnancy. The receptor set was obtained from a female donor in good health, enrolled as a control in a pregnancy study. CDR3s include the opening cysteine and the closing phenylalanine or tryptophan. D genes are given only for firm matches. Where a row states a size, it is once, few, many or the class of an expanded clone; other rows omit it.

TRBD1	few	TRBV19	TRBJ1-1	TGTGCCAGTAGGACAGGGGGGAGGAACACTGAAGCTTTCTTT	CASRTGGRNTEAFF
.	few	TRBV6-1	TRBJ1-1	TGTGCCAGCAGGCCCGGGTCGACAGGGAACACTGAAGCTTTCTTT	CASRPGSTGNTEAFF
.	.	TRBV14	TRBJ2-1	TGTGCCAGCAGCCAAGATCGGATGGAGGCGAGGGGGTACAATGAGCAGTTCTTC	CASSQDRMEARGYNEQFF
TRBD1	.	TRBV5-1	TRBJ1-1	TGCGCCAGCAGCTCTAAACCGGACAGGGGGCCGGCTTTCTTT	CASSSKPDRGPAFF
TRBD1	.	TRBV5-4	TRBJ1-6	TGTGCCAGCAGCTTGGGGGACAGATATTCACCCCTCCACTTT	CASSLGDRYSPLHF
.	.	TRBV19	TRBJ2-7	TGTGCCAGTAGTAAGCAGGGTTCCGCCTACGAGCAGTACTTC	CASSKQGSAYEQYF
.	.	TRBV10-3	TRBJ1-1	TGTGCTATCCACTCAGGGATGAACACTGAAGCTTTCTTT	CAIHSGMNTEAFF
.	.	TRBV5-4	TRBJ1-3	TGTGCCAGCAGCTGGAGTGGTGGAAACACCATATATTTT	CASSWSGGNTIYF
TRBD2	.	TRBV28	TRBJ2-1	TGTGCCAGCAGTTCCGCCGGGGGGAACAATGAGCAGTTCTTC	CASSSAGGNNEQFF
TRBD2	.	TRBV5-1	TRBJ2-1	TGCGCCAGCAGCGTGATAGCGGGGCTCTACAATGAGCAGTTCTTC	CASSVIAGLYNEQFF
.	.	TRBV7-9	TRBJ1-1	TGTGCCAGCAGCTTTTTTCCGAACTCCCCTGAAGCTTTCTTT	CASSFFPNSPEAFF
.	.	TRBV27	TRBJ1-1	TGTGCCAGCAGTTTAGAGTTAAAGAACACTGAAGCTTTCTTT	CASSLELKNTEAFF
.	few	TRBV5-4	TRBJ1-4	TGTGCCAGCAGCTTGGTCCCTAGGAGTGAAAAACTGTTTTTT	CASSLVPRSEKLFF
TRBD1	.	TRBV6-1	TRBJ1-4	TGTGCCAGCAGTGAGACCTCCCGGGACAGAGATATTTTTGGTGGACTGTTTTTT	CASSETSRDRDIFGGLFF
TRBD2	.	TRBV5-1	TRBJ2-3	TGCGCCAGCAGCCCCTTTAGCGGGGGAGGGTCAGATACGCAGTATTTT	CASSPFSGGGSDTQYF
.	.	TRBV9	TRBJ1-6	TGTGCCAGCAGCGTACAGGGAGGATCCCTCCACTTT	CASSVQGGSLHF
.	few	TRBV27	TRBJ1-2	TGTGCCAGCAGGACAGGTGCTAACTATGGCTACACCTTC	CASRTGANYGYTF
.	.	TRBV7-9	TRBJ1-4	TGTGCCAGCAGCTTAGCCAGGGATGATGAAAAACTGTTTTTT	CASSLARDDEKLFF
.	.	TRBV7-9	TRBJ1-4	TGTGCCAGCAGCGTGGGGGGGATTAATGAAAAACTGTTTTTT	CASSVGGINEKLFF
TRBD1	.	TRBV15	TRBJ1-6	TGTGCCACCAGCAGGTACAGGGGTTCCTATAATTCACCCCTCCACTTT	CATSRYRGSYNSPLHF
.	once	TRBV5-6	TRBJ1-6	TGTGCCAGCAGCTCCTATGGGCAGCCTACCCTCTATAATTCACCCCTCCACTTT	CASSSYGQPTLYNSPLHF
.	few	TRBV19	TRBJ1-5	TGTGCCAGTAGTATGGAACAGGGATACAATCAGCCCCAGCATTTT	CASSMEQGYNQPQHF
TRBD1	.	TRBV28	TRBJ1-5	TGTGCCAGCAGTTTCCAGGGGGCGCGTAATCAGCCCCAGCATTTT	CASSFQGARNQPQHF
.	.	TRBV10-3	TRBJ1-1	TGTGCCATCGGATCCCGGACTACTGAAGCTTTCTTT	CAIGSRTTEAFF
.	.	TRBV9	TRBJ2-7	TGTGCCAGCAGCAAGGACACCAGATACGAGCAGTACTTC	CASSKDTRYEQYF
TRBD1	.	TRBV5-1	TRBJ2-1	TGCGCCAGCAGCCTCCCGAAGGGGACAGGGGAGAATGAGCAGTTCTTC	CASSLPKGTGENEQFF
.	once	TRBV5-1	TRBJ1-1	TGCGCCAGCAGCCTTGACAGTGTGGGCACTGAAGCTTTCTTT	CASSLDSVGTEAFF
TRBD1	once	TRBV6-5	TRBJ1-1	TGTGCCAGCAGGTGGACAGGGGCTAACACTGAAGCTTTCTTT	CASRWTGANTEAFF
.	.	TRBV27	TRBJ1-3	TGTGCCAGCTGGAGGGGACCCGGAAACACCATATATTTT	CASWRGPGNTIYF
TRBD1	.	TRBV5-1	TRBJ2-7	TGCGCCAGCAGCTTGCGCCGGGACAGGGGGAACGAGCAGTACTTC	CASSLRRDRGNEQYF
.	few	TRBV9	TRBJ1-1	TGTGCCAGCAGCGTAGCCACAGATCCTGAAGCTTTCTTT	CASSVATDPEAFF
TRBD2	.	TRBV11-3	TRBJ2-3	TGTGCCAGCAGCTTAGTTACTAGCGGGGGTACGCAGTATTTT	CASSLVTSGGTQYF
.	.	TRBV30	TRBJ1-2	TGTGCCTGGAGTGTCAGGGGCTCCTATGGCTACACCTTC	CAWSVRGSYGYTF
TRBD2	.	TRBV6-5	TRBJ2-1	TGTGCCAGCAGTTCCGGGACTACCGGACACAATGAGCAGTTCTTC	CASSSGTTGHNEQFF
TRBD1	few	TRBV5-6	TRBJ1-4	TGTGCCAGCAGCTCCACAGGGGCCCGTTTT	CASSSTGARF
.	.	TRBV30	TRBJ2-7	TGTGCCTGGAGGGTGGGCGGAGCCCAGGGCGAGCAGTACTTC	CAWRVGGAQGEQYF
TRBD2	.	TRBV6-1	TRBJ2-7	TGTGCCAGCAGCCTAGCGGGAGCGAGCTCCTACGAGCAGTACTTC	CASSLAGASSYEQYF
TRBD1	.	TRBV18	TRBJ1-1	TGTGCCAGCTCACCAGAAACGGGACAGCAAAAAGCTTTCTTT	CASSPETGQQKAFF
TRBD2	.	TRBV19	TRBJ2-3	TGTGCCAGTAGTAACTCGGGACTAGCGGGGAGCACAGATACGCAGTATTTT	CASSNSGLAGSTDTQYF
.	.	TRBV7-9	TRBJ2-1	TGTGCCAGCACTTTAATGAGCTCCTACAATGAGCAGTTCTTC	CASTLMSSYNEQFF
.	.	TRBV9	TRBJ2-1	TGTGCCAGCAGCCCTCCCGGGGTTCCATCCTACAATGAGCAGTTCTTC	CASSPPGVPSYNEQFF
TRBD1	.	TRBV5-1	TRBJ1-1	TGCGCCAGCAGCCGGGGACAGGGCCCTTTCACTGAAGCTTTCTTT	CASSRGQGPFTEAFF
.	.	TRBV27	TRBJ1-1	TGTGCCAGCAGTTACTACACAGGGAATATGAACACTGAAGCTTTCTTT	CASSYYTGNMNTEAFF
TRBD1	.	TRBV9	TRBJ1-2	TGTGCCAGCAGCGTTACAGGGGATTGGGACTATGGCTACACCTTC	CASSVTGDWDYGYTF
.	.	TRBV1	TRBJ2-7	TGCACCAGCAGTAACCATAACCGGGACATAAGTTACGAGCAGTACTTC	CTSSNHNRDISYEQYF
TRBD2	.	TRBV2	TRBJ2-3	TGTGCCAGCAGTAGCAGCGGGACTGAAATTAGCACAGATACGCAGTATTTT	CASSSSGTEISTDTQYF
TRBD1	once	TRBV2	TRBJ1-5	TGTGCCAGCAGTGTGGACAGGGGAGGCAATCAGCCCCAGCATTTT	CASSVDRGGNQPQHF
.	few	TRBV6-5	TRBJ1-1	TGTGCCAGCAGTTACGACCCAGGTTCCACTGAAGCTTTCTTT	CASSYDPGSTEAFF
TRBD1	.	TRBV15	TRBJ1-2	TGTGCCACCAGCAGAGAGCGGACAGGGGAGAAGTCTGGCTACACCTTC	CATSRERTGEKSGYTF
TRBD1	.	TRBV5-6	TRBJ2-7	TGTGCCAGCAGCTTGAGGGACAGGACCTACGAGCAGTACTTC	CASSLRDRTYEQYF
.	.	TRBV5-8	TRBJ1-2	TGTGCCAGCAGCTTCCCGGGACTTCAGAACTATGGCTACACCTTC	CASSFPGLQNYGYTF
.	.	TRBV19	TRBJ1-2	TGTGCCAGTAGTCCACAGGGCTATGGCTACACCTTC	CASSPQGYGYTF
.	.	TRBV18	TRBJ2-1	TGTGCCAGCTCACCACGAGGCGCCGACGGTGAGCAGTTCTTC	CASSPRGADGEQFF
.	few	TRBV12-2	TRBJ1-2	TGTGCAAGTCGCTTATGGGGACAGGGAAGGTTTAACTATGGCTACACCTTC	CASRLWGQGRFNYGYTF
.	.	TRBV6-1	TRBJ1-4	TGTGCCAGCAGTGAAAACTGGCAAGGGGTTGAAAAACTGTTTTTT	CASSENWQGVEKLFF
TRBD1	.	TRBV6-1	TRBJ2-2	TGTGCCAGCAGTGCGGGGGACAGGGACGCCGGGGAGCTGTTTTTT	CASSAGDRDAGELFF
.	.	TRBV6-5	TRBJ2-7	TGTGCCAGCAGTTACTCCCAGGGGGAGCAGTACTTC	CASSYSQGEQYF
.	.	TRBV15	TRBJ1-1	TGTGCCACCAGCCGACCAGGGGATACTGAAGCTTTCTTT	CATSRPGDTEAFF
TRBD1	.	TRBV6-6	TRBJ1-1	TGTGCCAGCAGTTCCTCGACAGGGTGGGGCACTGAAGCTTTCTTT	CASSSSTGWGTEAFF
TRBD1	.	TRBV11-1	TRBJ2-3	TGTGCCAGCAGCGTTGGGGGGGGACAGGGGGCTATCAGAGATACGCAGTATTTT	CASSVGGGQGAIRDTQYF